A single sample is the source of the 21 T cell receptor beta chains below, sequenced in a study of blood T cells in healthy people across ages. A second PCR, run for roughly 7 to 12 cycles, used a sample-barcoded 5' primer plus a J-beta primer mix. Using its own MiXCR run on the 5' RACE reads, TCRdb lists one record per CDR3 protein. Here the sample spans around 800,000 distinct CDR3 sequences, roughly 44% being singletons. Material for sequencing was blood. Source of these receptors: a man in his 60s in good health.

The chain has TRBV27 and TRBJ2-1, with D hard to call. Trimming cost V 1 base and J 9 bases, with 16 bases left between them. Germline values: CDR1 MNHEY, CDR2 SMNVEV (reference sequence). This CDR3 is 15 amino acids long. This CDR3 reads CASSLLSSGPGEQFF. The CDR3 region has the DNA TGTGCCAGCAGTTTATTATCATCGGGTCCTGGTGAGCAGTTCTTC.

The J gene is TRBJ2-1, the V gene TRBV10-3, with 7 positions matching TRBD2. Germline V CDR1 and CDR2: ENHRY, SYGVKD. The CDR3 has 16 amino acids. Trimming at V came to 4 bases and at J to 8 bases, leaving 14 bases not matched to a gene. In nucleotides, the CDR3 is TGTGCCATCAGTGGACCCGGCCAGCGGGGTCAGCATGAGCAGTTCTTC. This translates into CAISGPGQRGQHEQFF.

There are a few counts of this clonotype. The gene calls are TRBV27 and TRBJ1-2; 7 nucleotides align to TRBD1. J lost 8 bases, V lost 0 bases, and 6 bases had no gene match. CDR3 length: 14 residues. CDR1 and CDR2 from the germline V gene are MNHEY and SMNVEV (reference sequence). The CDR3, as DNA: TGTGCCAGCAGTTTATCCGTGACAGGGTTGGGCTACACCTTC. Encoded protein: CASSLSVTGLGYTF.

Only a few counts were recorded for this clonotype. The chain combines TRBV15 with TRBJ1-4, with a tentative D call TRBD1 (6 bases). V was clipped by 5 bases and J by 6 bases, with 13 bases between them. Germline CDR1 LNHNV, CDR2 YYDKDF (reference sequence). CDR3 length: 14 amino acids. CDR3 protein: CATSPRRGDEKLFF. The CDR3 bases are TGTGCCACCAGCCCAAGGAGGGGGGATGAAAAACTGTTTTTT.

The V and J genes are TRBV28 and TRBJ2-5; 7 nucleotides match TRBD1. The end of the DNA aligns better with TRBJ2-7, so the J call may be wrong. The CDR3 is 14 residues long. Per the germline V gene, CDR1 is MDHEN and CDR2 is SYDVKM. The CDR3, as DNA: TGTGCCAGCAGCGACAGGGTGGGGGTCTACGAGCAGTACTTC. Translating gives CASSDRVGVYEQYF.

This clonotype was seen a handful of times. This chain connects TRBV12-3 or TRBV12-4 to TRBJ2-1; the D is unclear. CDR3 size: 14 residues. The ends were cut back, 1 base at V and 3 bases at J, with 7 bases in the middle. The CDR3 DNA reads as TGTGCCAGCAGTTTAGTTCTCAACTACAATGAGCAGTTCTTC. This translates into CASSLVLNYNEQFF.

V gene TRBV29-1 combines with J gene TRBJ2-5, with no clear D. The CDR3 length is 12 residues. CDR1 and CDR2 (germline): SQVTM, ANQGSEA. Trimming took off 3 bases at V and 3 bases at J, with 8 bases between the two ends. The CDR3 reads CSVDGRKETQYF. The CDR3 bases are TGCAGCGTTGATGGCCGAAAAGAGACCCAGTACTTC.

The chain links TRBV29-1 to TRBJ1-1; D is undetermined. The CDR3 runs 14 residues. Per the germline V gene, CDR1 is SQVTM and CDR2 is ANQGSEA. V dropped 4 bases and J dropped 4 bases, with 16 bases sitting between them. In nucleotides, the CDR3 is TGCAGCGTTGCGGCCAGGAGTATTGGCACTGAAGCTTTCTTT. Translating it yields CSVAARSIGTEAFF.

Comments on this clonotype: An end of the junction does not agree with germline; a read error may underlie this. V gene TRBV7-8 combines with J gene TRBJ2-5; D remains unclear. Per germline, CDR1 SGHVS and CDR2 FQNEAQ. The length of the CDR3 is 14 residues. The CDR3 loop is CVSSYPQRLETQYF. The DNA of the CDR3 is TGTGTCAGCAGCTACCCTCAGAGACTAGAGACCCAGTACTTC.

This clonotype has just a few counts. The chain is built from TRBV11-2 and TRBJ2-3; D gene uncertain. The germline V and J ends were trimmed by 1 base and 3 bases, with 8 bases remaining between them. Germline V gene sequence: CDR1 SGHAT, CDR2 FQNNGV. The CDR3 runs to 14 residues. DNA of the CDR3: TGTGCCAGCAGCTTAGCTTCGAGGACAGATACGCAGTATTTT. Its translation: CASSLASRTDTQYF.

This chain joins TRBV4-1 and TRBJ2-7, with TRBD1 as a possible D gene (6 bases). The CDR3 runs 14 residues. From germline, CDR1 is MGHRA and CDR2 YSYEKL. Deletions cut 4 bases from V and 3 bases from J, with 13 bases between. The CDR3 DNA reads as TGCGCCAGCAGCCGCACGGAACAGGGCTACGAGCAGTACTTC. Residues: CASSRTEQGYEQYF.

This clonotype has more than one count but fewer than ten. The chain employs TRBV7-2 and TRBJ2-7; D not resolved. Trimming pared 8 bases from V and 0 bases from J, leaving 11 bases between. CDR1 is SGHTA, CDR2 FQGNSA, per germline. The CDR3 extends over 13 amino acids. The CDR3 loop is CASQSAVSYEQYF. CDR3 bases: TGTGCCAGCCAGTCCGCTGTCTCCTACGAGCAGTACTTC.

This clonotype was counted only a few times. The gene calls are TRBV20-1 and TRBJ2-7; 7 bases are a match to TRBD1. CDR1 is DFQATT and CDR2 is SNEGSKA in the germline V gene (reference sequence). The CDR3 is 13 amino acids. V trimming: 1 base; J trimming: 4 bases; junction bases outside the gene matches: 4. The DNA for the CDR3 is TGCAGTGCTAGAGTCGGGACAGAATACGAGCAGTACTTC. Translation: CSARVGTEYEQYF.

The J gene is TRBJ2-7, the V gene TRBV28, with TRBD1 matching over 7 bases. Germline V CDR1 and CDR2: MDHEN, SYDVKM. This CDR3 region has 15 residues. The ends lost 1 base at V and 4 bases at J; junction bases unmatched: 7. The CDR3 region has the DNA TGTGCCAGCAGTTTATTTGGGACAGCCCTTTACGAGCAGTACTTC. It codes for CASSLFGTALYEQYF.

This clonotype was observed a handful of times. This chain connects TRBV6-1 to TRBJ2-7; D gene unclear. Germline V gene data show CDR1 as MNHNS and CDR2 as SASEGT. The V gene lost 1 base and the J gene lost 1 base, with 5 bases spanning the gap. CDR3 length equals 13 residues. CDR3 sequence (DNA): TGTGCCAGCAGTGAAGGTAATTCCTACGAGCAGTACTTC. Translated, it gives CASSEGNSYEQYF.

As to this clonotype: This may be a read error: a much more frequent sequence differs by one nucleotide. The chain joins TRBV10-3 to TRBJ2-7; perhaps D is TRBD1 or TRBD2 (6 bases each). Germline-derived CDR1 and CDR2 are ENHRY and SYGVKD. The CDR3 loop spans 13 amino acids. The CDR3 DNA sequence: TGTGCCAGCAGTGCGGGACAAAACTACGAGCAGTACTTC. It translates to CASSAGQNYEQYF.

The chain carries TRBV7-2 and TRBJ2-7; 7 bases fit TRBD1. Germline values: CDR1 SGHTA, CDR2 FQGNSA. This CDR3 is 15 amino acids long. Trimming cost V 4 bases and J 4 bases; bases outside gene matches: 10. The CDR3 region has the DNA TGTGCCAGCAGCTCGGGCCAAGGGGGCGGATACGAGCAGTACTTC. It encodes CASSSGQGGGYEQYF.

A single count supports this clonotype. The J gene is TRBJ2-5, the V gene TRBV6-6; D is unclear. The J call could be wrong; TRBJ2-7 is a better fit for the DNA end. There are 13 residues in the CDR3. Germline V lookup: CDR1 MNHNY, CDR2 SVGAGI (reference sequence). CDR3: CASSDGGIYEQYF. As DNA, the CDR3 is TGTGCCAGCAGTGACGGTGGGATCTACGAGCAGTACTTC.

This chain uses TRBV20-1 with TRBJ2-4; 8 bases line up with TRBD2. The DNA end is a closer match to TRBJ2-7, so the J assignment may be wrong. Germline lookup yields CDR1 DFQATT and CDR2 SNEGSKA (reference sequence). This CDR3 contains 12 residues. This CDR3 reads CSAGSGNYEQYF. The CDR3 region has the DNA TGCAGTGCTGGTAGCGGGAACTACGAGCAGTACTTC.

A few counts support this clonotype. The genes are TRBV4-3 and TRBJ2-1; TRBD1 is a possible D gene (6 bases). There are 15 residues in the CDR3. V gave up 0 bases and J gave up 7 bases, with 13 bases separating them. CDR1 LGHNA and CDR2 YSLEER come from the germline V gene. The CDR3 sequence: CASSQDGQLRNEQFF. The CDR3 DNA follows: TGCGCCAGCAGCCAAGACGGACAGTTACGGAATGAGCAGTTCTTC.

The rearrangement uses TRBV6-2 or TRBV6-3 and TRBJ2-7; D ambiguous. The CDR3 is 12 amino acids. CDR1 and CDR2 from the germline V gene are MNHEY and SVGEGT. V lost 7 bases and J 6 bases, leaving 13 bases between the germline ends. The DNA for the CDR3 is TGTGCCAGCAAGCAGCTTCAGTCCGAGCAGTACTTC. Protein: CASKQLQSEQYF.